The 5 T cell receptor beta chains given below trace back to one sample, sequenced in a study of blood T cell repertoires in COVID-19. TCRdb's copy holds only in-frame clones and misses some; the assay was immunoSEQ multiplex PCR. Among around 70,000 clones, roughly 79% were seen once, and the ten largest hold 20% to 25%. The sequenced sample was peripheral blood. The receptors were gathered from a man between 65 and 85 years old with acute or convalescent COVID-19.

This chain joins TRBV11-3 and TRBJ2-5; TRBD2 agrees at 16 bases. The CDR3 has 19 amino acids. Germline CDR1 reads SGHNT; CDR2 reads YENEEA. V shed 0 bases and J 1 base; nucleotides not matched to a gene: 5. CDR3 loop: CASSLESGLAGGPQETQYF. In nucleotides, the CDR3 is TGTGCCAGCAGCTTAGAATCGGGACTAGCGGGAGGGCCCCAAGAGACCCAGTACTTC.

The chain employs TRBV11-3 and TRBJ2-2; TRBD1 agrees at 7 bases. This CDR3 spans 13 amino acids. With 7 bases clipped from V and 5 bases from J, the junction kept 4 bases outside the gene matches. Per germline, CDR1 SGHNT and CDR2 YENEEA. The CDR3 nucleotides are TGTGCCAGCACCTTGACAGGGACCGGGGAGCTGTTTTTT. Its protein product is CASTLTGTGELFF.

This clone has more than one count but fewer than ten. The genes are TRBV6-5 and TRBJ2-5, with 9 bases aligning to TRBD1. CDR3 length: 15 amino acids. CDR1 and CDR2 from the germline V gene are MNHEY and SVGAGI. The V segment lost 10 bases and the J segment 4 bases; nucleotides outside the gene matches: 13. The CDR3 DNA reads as TGTGCCACTCAACAGGGGGCAGTGATTAGAGAGACCCAGTACTTC. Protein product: CATQQGAVIRETQYF.

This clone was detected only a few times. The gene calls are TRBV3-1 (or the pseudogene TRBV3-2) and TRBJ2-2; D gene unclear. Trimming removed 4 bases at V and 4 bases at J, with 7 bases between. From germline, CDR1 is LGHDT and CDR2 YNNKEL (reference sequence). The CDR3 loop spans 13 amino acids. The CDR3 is CASSRALTGELFF. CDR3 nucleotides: TGTGCCAGCAGCCGGGCCCTCACCGGGGAGCTGTTTTTT.

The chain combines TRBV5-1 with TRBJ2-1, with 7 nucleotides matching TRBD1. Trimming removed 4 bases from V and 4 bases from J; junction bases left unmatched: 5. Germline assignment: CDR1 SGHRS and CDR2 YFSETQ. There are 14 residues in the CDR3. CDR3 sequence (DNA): TGCGCCAGCAGCCCAGGACAGGAGTACAATGAGCAGTTCTTC. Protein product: CASSPGQEYNEQFF.